These 29 T cell receptor beta chains share one sample of origin, sequenced in a study of CD8 T cells in Susac syndrome. When the RNA was reverse transcribed, random hexamers were used with an input of roughly 0.45 to 1 ug. TCRdb reprocessed the immunoSEQ multiplex PCR reads via MiXCR and lists one record per CDR3 protein. The table shows some 130,000 distinct CDR3 sequences, with roughly 80% occurring only once. The source material was CD8+ T cells from PBMCs. The receptors were gathered from a human donor with multiple sclerosis.

V usage is TRBV11-2 and J usage is TRBJ1-1, with 8 bases lining up with TRBD1. The junction had 11 bases not matched to a gene; V was cut back by 6 bases and J by 5 bases. The V gene's germline CDR1 is SGHAT and CDR2 FQNNGV. The CDR3 loop spans 15 amino acids. The DNA for the CDR3 is TGTGCCAGCAGTCATCCCGGACAGGGTTTGACTGAAGCTTTCTTT. It specifies CASSHPGQGLTEAFF.

This clonotype has just a few counts. V is TRBV25-1 and J is TRBJ2-7, with TRBD1 as a possible D gene (6 bases). CDR3 length equals 16 residues. Trimming removed 3 bases from V and 7 bases from J, with 22 bases in between. Germline CDR1 and CDR2: MGHDK and SYGVNS. The CDR3 nucleotides read TGTGCCAGCAGTGAGAGGACAGCTGGGGATGGCGATGAGCAGTACTTC. It encodes CASSERTAGDGDEQYF.

This chain uses TRBV2 with TRBJ1-5, with TRBD1 as a possible D gene (5 bases). Germline CDR1 and CDR2: SNHLY and FYNNEI. The CDR3 runs to 15 residues. Trimming stripped 4 bases from V and 2 bases from J, with 12 bases between. CDR3 coding DNA: TGTGCCAGCAGTGTATCAGGGTTCGGCAATCAGCCCCAGCATTTT. It translates to CASSVSGFGNQPQHF.

For the CDR3, the DNA is TGTGCCAGCAGTACAAGACAGGGGTATCAGCCCCAGCATTTT. Residues: CASSTRQGYQPQHF. The genes are TRBV27 and TRBJ1-5, with TRBD1 identical over 8 bases. Germline trimming cut 5 bases from V and 5 bases from J; bases unmatched to any gene: 5. Germline lookup yields CDR1 MNHEY and CDR2 SMNVEV (reference sequence). The CDR3 contains 14 residues.

The chain links TRBV30 to TRBJ1-6; the D gene is possibly TRBD1 (6 bases). This CDR3 is built from 14 residues. CDR1 and CDR2 from the germline V gene are GTSNPN and SVGIG (reference sequence). Trimming pared 2 bases from V and 6 bases from J, leaving 11 bases between. The CDR3 DNA is TGTGCCTGGAGTCCGCGGACAGTTAATTCACCCCTCCACTTT. As protein: CAWSPRTVNSPLHF.

V is TRBV4-2 and J is TRBJ2-2; the D is unclear. CDR3 length: 14 amino acids. Trimming stripped 1 base from V and 1 base from J, with 4 bases between. CDR1 and CDR2 from the germline V gene are LGHNA and YNFKEQ. The CDR3 reads CASSQGMNTGELFF. The CDR3 DNA is TGTGCCAGCAGCCAAGGAATGAACACCGGGGAGCTGTTTTTT.

CDR3 in DNA: TGTGCCAGCAGTTATTACATGGATGGCTACACCTTC. Protein product: CASSYYMDGYTF. V and J are TRBV6-5 and TRBJ1-2; D ambiguous. This CDR3 comprises 12 residues. V lost 3 bases, J lost 6 bases, and 8 bases lay in between. Germline CDR1 MNHEY, CDR2 SVGAGI.

The genes are TRBV5-1 and TRBJ1-1; D is uncertain. This CDR3 has 14 residues. V lost 0 bases and J 4 bases, leaving 10 bases between the germline ends. CDR1 SGHRS and CDR2 YFSETQ come from the germline V gene. The CDR3 reads CASSLAGPLTEAFF. The CDR3 DNA is TGCGCCAGCAGCTTGGCTGGCCCCCTCACTGAAGCTTTCTTT.

V gene TRBV5-6 combines with J gene TRBJ2-1; D remains unclear. V was pared by 0 bases and J by 2 bases, with 9 bases between. The CDR3 is made up of 15 amino acids. CDR1 is SGHDT and CDR2 is YYEEEE in the germline V gene. Here the CDR3 reads CASSLATTAYNEQFF. CDR3 in DNA: TGTGCCAGCAGCTTGGCAACCACGGCCTACAATGAGCAGTTCTTC.

The genes are TRBV12-3 or TRBV12-4 and TRBJ1-3; no firm D call. This CDR3 region has 14 residues. Trimming left V 6 bases short and J 1 base short, with 10 bases between. The CDR3 DNA reads TGTGCCAGCAGCACCCCGGAATCTGGAAACACCATATATTTT. This codes for CASSTPESGNTIYF.

The chain couples TRBV6-5 to TRBJ1-5; D is undetermined. Germline V lookup: CDR1 MNHEY, CDR2 SVGAGI. Between the trimmed V and J ends, which lost 8 bases and 1 base, there was a span of 12 bases. The CDR3 length is 14 residues. The CDR3 coding sequence is TGTGCCAGCCAGGCAGGAGGAAGCAATCAGCCCCAGCATTTT. It is translated as CASQAGGSNQPQHF.

This clonotype was observed a few times. The CDR3 coding sequence is TGTGCCAGCAGTTTGGCGGGAACCAACAATGAGCAGTTCTTC. This encodes CASSLAGTNNEQFF. J is TRBJ2-1 and V is TRBV27, with D maybe TRBD2 (6 bases). Germline CDR1 is MNHEY and CDR2 is SMNVEV (reference sequence). V was trimmed by 3 bases and J by 5 bases, leaving 11 bases between them. The CDR3 contains 14 residues.

This clonotype has a single count. This sequence joins TRBV24-1 and TRBJ2-2, with TRBD1 identical over 8 bases. The length of the CDR3 is 14 residues. Germline V gene sequence: CDR1 KGHDR, CDR2 SFDVKD. The V gene end was trimmed by 7 bases and the J gene end by 5 bases; junction bases not matched to a gene: 5. The CDR3 sequence is CATRGTGETGELFF. CDR3 in DNA: TGTGCCACCAGAGGGACAGGTGAAACCGGGGAGCTGTTTTTT.

A few counts support this clonotype. The rearrangement uses TRBV7-6 and TRBJ2-7; no clear D gene. Per germline, CDR1 SGHVS and CDR2 FNYEAQ. The CDR3 loop spans 13 amino acids. The V and J ends lost 1 base and 6 bases respectively, with 10 bases between them. The CDR3 region has the DNA TGTGCCAGCAGCTTAGATGGCGGCGGCGAGCAGTACTTC. Residues: CASSLDGGGEQYF.

J is TRBJ2-1 and V is TRBV19; no clear D. The CDR3 is 11 residues long. Trimming cost V 3 bases and J 3 bases, with 0 bases left between them. Germline loops: CDR1 LNHDA, CDR2 SQIVND (reference sequence). In DNA, the CDR3 is TGTGCCAGTAGTATCTACAATGAGCAGTTCTTC. Its protein product is CASSIYNEQFF.

The V call is TRBV27, the J call TRBJ2-4; 8 bases fit TRBD2. Germline assignment: CDR1 MNHEY and CDR2 SMNVEV (reference sequence). J lost 6 bases, V lost 3 bases, and 7 bases had no gene match. The CDR3 contains 15 residues. CDR3 in DNA: TGTGCCAGCAGTTTGCGCAGCGGGAGTGTAAACATTCAGTACTTC. Translation: CASSLRSGSVNIQYF.

V and J are TRBV12-3 or TRBV12-4 and TRBJ1-2; a weak D match, TRBD1 (5 bases). V lost 3 bases and J lost 5, with 10 bases in between. The CDR3 length is 13 residues. This chain's CDR3 is CASSFEGLYGYTF. DNA of the CDR3: TGTGCCAGCAGTTTCGAGGGGCTATATGGCTACACCTTC.

This chain connects TRBV12-3 or TRBV12-4 to TRBJ2-7; D call uncertain. V was clipped by 5 bases and J by 4 bases, with 9 bases between them. The CDR3 sequence is 12 residues long. DNA of the CDR3: TGTGCCAGCAGTCTACAGAGATACGAGCAGTACTTC. Encoded protein: CASSLQRYEQYF.

The rearrangement joins TRBV7-8 to TRBJ1-1; no firm D call. CDR1 and CDR2 (germline): SGHVS, FQNEAQ. V gave up 0 bases and J gave up 7 bases, with 18 bases separating them. The CDR3 has 16 amino acids. CDR3 nucleotides: TGTGCCAGCAGCTTAGCGGGGATAGGGCGAATCGGTGAAGCTTTCTTT. Translated: CASSLAGIGRIGEAFF.

The chain couples TRBV9 to TRBJ2-2; D is possibly TRBD2 (6 bases). Germline V lookup: CDR1 SGDLS, CDR2 YYNGEE. This CDR3 has 15 amino acids. Trimming took off 3 bases at V and 0 bases at J, with 9 bases between the two ends. The CDR3 loop is CASSARDSNTGELFF. CDR3 in DNA: TGTGCCAGCAGCGCTCGGGACTCGAACACCGGGGAGCTGTTTTTT.

This sequence joins TRBV19 and TRBJ2-1; D is uncertain. The CDR3 runs to 13 residues. CDR1 and CDR2 (germline): LNHDA, SQIVND (reference sequence). Trimming left V 5 bases short and J 5 bases short, with 10 bases between. CDR3 sequence (DNA): TGTGCCAGTAGTCTCGACACACACAATGAGCAGTTCTTC. It specifies CASSLDTHNEQFF.

The chain uses TRBV7-2 and TRBJ2-3; 7 bases are a match to TRBD2. Germline CDR1 SGHTA, CDR2 FQGNSA. The junction had 21 bases not matched to a gene; V was cut back by 6 bases and J by 6 bases. This CDR3 spans 18 amino acids. CDR3 in amino acids: CASRPIWRRERISDTQYF. The CDR3 bases are TGTGCCAGCAGACCCATTTGGCGGCGGGAGCGGATTTCCGATACGCAGTATTTT.

V and J are TRBV7-9 and TRBJ2-1; D is uncertain. V lost 8 bases, J lost 4 bases, and 12 bases lay in between. Looked up from germline, CDR1 is SEHNR and CDR2 is FQNEAQ (reference sequence). The CDR3 covers 13 residues. The chain's CDR3 is CASGDSTYNEQFF. CDR3 DNA: TGTGCCAGCGGGGATTCGACTTACAATGAGCAGTTCTTC.

V and J are TRBV11-2 and TRBJ1-6; D not certain. V lost 5 bases and J 7 bases, leaving 18 bases between the germline ends. The CDR3 has 16 residues. From germline, CDR1 is SGHAT and CDR2 FQNNGV. As DNA, the CDR3 is TGTGCCAGCAGCCCCCTGGAGGTTCGAGGGAATTCACCCCTCCACTTT. Translated, it gives CASSPLEVRGNSPLHF.

The rearrangement joins TRBV28 to TRBJ1-1; D gene uncertain. The V gene's germline CDR1 is MDHEN and CDR2 SYDVKM. This CDR3 has 14 amino acids. V was clipped by 4 bases and J by 2 bases, with 11 bases between them. CDR3 region: CASSYVDSNTEAFF. Written as DNA, the CDR3 is TGTGCCAGCAGTTATGTCGACTCCAACACTGAAGCTTTCTTT.

This sequence joins TRBV7-8 and TRBJ2-1, with 7 nucleotides matching TRBD1. This CDR3 contains 16 residues. CDR1 and CDR2 (germline): SGHVS, FQNEAQ. The trim removed 5 bases at V and 4 bases at J, leaving 11 bases unmatched. The CDR3 bases are TGTGCCAGCAGCGAGAAGGGGGCCCAACTATACAATGAGCAGTTCTTC. The encoded protein is CASSEKGAQLYNEQFF.

The V call is TRBV6-1, the J call TRBJ2-5; 12 bases align to TRBD1. This CDR3 spans 16 amino acids. In germline, CDR1 is MNHNS, CDR2 SASEGT. V was clipped by 4 bases and J by 4 bases; unmatched bases: 7. The CDR3: CASSAPGTGGRETQYF. The CDR3 DNA is TGTGCCAGCAGTGCCCCCGGGACAGGGGGCAGAGAGACCCAGTACTTC.

The chain couples TRBV19 to TRBJ1-2; D is uncertain. The V gene lost 7 bases and the J gene lost 7 bases, with 13 bases spanning the gap. This CDR3 has 12 amino acids. Germline CDR1 and CDR2: LNHDA and SQIVND (reference sequence). Here the CDR3 DNA reads TGTGCCAGTAATATGGGAGATCTTGGCTACACCTTC. This gives the protein CASNMGDLGYTF.

In this sample, this clonotype turned up once. This chain connects TRBV2 to TRBJ2-1, with D unclear. The V end lost 8 bases, the J end lost 0 bases, and 17 bases lay between the germline ends. The CDR3 loop spans 16 amino acids. From germline, CDR1 is SNHLY and CDR2 FYNNEI. CDR3 sequence reads: CASYSGFVSSYNEQFF. For the CDR3, the DNA is TGTGCCAGCTATTCCGGGTTTGTGAGCTCCTACAATGAGCAGTTCTTC.